Below are 31 T cell receptor beta chains sequenced from a single sample in a study of blood T cell repertoires in COVID-19. This table comes from immunoSEQ multiplex PCR, and its TCRdb copy is limited to in-frame clones, with some not included. The sample has roughly 260,000 clones, about 90% seen once. Sequences were obtained from peripheral blood. The receptors were gathered from a woman aged 45 to 65 with acute or convalescent COVID-19.

The chain joins TRBV5-1 to TRBJ2-3, with D tentatively TRBD2 (5 bases). The CDR3 contains 18 residues. Germline CDR1 SGHRS, CDR2 YFSETQ. Between the trimmed V and J ends, which lost 0 bases and 2 bases, there was a span of 19 bases. In DNA form, the CDR3 reads TGCGCCAGCAGCTTGGTGGTGCGGGCAGTTGCTTCCACAGATACGCAGTATTTT. It translates to CASSLVVRAVASTDTQYF.

The chain employs TRBV28 and TRBJ2-1; D may be TRBD2 (6 bases). V was shortened by 2 bases and J by 4 bases, with 6 bases between the two germline ends. Per germline, CDR1 MDHEN and CDR2 SYDVKM. The CDR3 extends over 13 amino acids. CDR3 region: CASSLAGYNEQFF. CDR3 nucleotides: TGTGCCAGCAGTTTAGCGGGATACAATGAGCAGTTCTTC.

The gene calls are TRBV7-2 and TRBJ2-2; TRBD2 agrees at 13 bases. From germline, CDR1 is SGHTA and CDR2 FQGNSA. The V segment lost 8 bases and the J segment 7 bases; nucleotides outside the gene matches: 7. The length of the CDR3 is 15 residues. CDR3 sequence: CASLRTSGSVGELFF. CDR3 in DNA: TGTGCCAGCCTTCGGACTAGCGGGAGTGTCGGGGAGCTGTTTTTT. The whole variable domain, filled in from reference TRBV7-2 and TRBJ2-2, reads GAGVSQSPSNKVTEKGKDVELRCDPISGHTALYWYRQSLGQGLEFLIYFQGNSAPDKSGLPSDRFSAERTGGSVSTLTIQRTQQEDSAVYLCASLRTSGSVGELFFGEGSRLTVL.

This clone was found a few times. The rearrangement links TRBV5-1 to TRBJ1-1, with 11 bases fitting TRBD1. CDR1 and CDR2 from the germline V gene are SGHRS and YFSETQ. The CDR3 covers 17 residues. The J segment lost 1 base and the V segment lost 4 bases, leaving 9 bases of the junction unmatched. CDR3 region: CASSHRTGGLSNTEAFF. DNA for the CDR3: TGCGCCAGCAGCCACCGGACAGGGGGCCTGTCGAACACTGAAGCTTTCTTT.

This chain connects TRBV20-1 to TRBJ2-2, with TRBD2 matching 9 bases. CDR3 size: 18 residues. CDR1 and CDR2 from the germline V gene are DFQATT and SNEGSKA (reference sequence). The junction had 14 bases not matched to a gene; V was cut back by 3 bases and J by 3 bases. The CDR3, as DNA: TGCAGTGCTAGTGGCGGGAGGGCCCCTACTTCGTACACCGGGGAGCTGTTTTTT. This gives the protein CSASGGRAPTSYTGELFF.

This clone came up once. The genes are TRBV24-1 and TRBJ2-3, with D possibly being TRBD1 (5 bases). Germline V gene data show CDR1 as KGHDR and CDR2 as SFDVKD. With 3 bases removed from V and 4 bases from J, the gap between germline ends came to 7 bases. The CDR3 is made up of 13 amino acids. CDR3 in amino acids: CATSDPGSDTQYF. CDR3 DNA: TGTGCCACCAGTGATCCAGGGTCAGATACGCAGTATTTT.

A few counts support this clone. The genes are TRBV9 and TRBJ1-1, with 8 bases aligning to TRBD1. CDR3 length: 14 residues. Germline loops: CDR1 SGDLS, CDR2 YYNGEE. With 3 bases clipped from V and 5 bases from J, the junction kept 6 bases outside the gene matches. The CDR3 nucleotides are TGTGCCAGCAGCGCCTGGACAGGGAGAACTGAAGCTTTCTTT. Protein product: CASSAWTGRTEAFF.

The chain recombines TRBV3-1 (or the pseudogene TRBV3-2) with TRBJ1-2, with TRBD1 matching over 9 bases. The CDR3 sequence is 14 residues long. V was pared by 5 bases and J by 7 bases, with 8 bases of the junction left unmatched. Germline loops: CDR1 LGHDT, CDR2 YNNKEL (reference sequence). Here the CDR3 DNA reads TGTGCCAGCAGCGCCGAGACAGGGGGTGGTGGCTACACCTTC. It translates to CASSAETGGGGYTF.

The chain employs TRBV5-1 and TRBJ2-4; D not resolved. The V and J ends lost 4 bases and 0 bases respectively, with 11 bases between them. Germline CDR1 SGHRS, CDR2 YFSETQ. There are 15 residues in the CDR3. This chain's CDR3 is CASSPASLAKNIQYF. DNA of the CDR3: TGCGCCAGCAGCCCCGCCAGTCTAGCCAAAAACATTCAGTACTTC.

This chain links TRBV5-1 with TRBJ1-4, with a tentative D call TRBD1 (6 bases). V dropped 5 bases and J dropped 5 bases, with 13 bases sitting between them. Germline CDR1 SGHRS, CDR2 YFSETQ. The CDR3 sequence is 14 residues long. CDR3 sequence: CASRPTGGNEKLFF. The CDR3 region has the DNA TGCGCCAGCAGACCGACAGGCGGAAATGAAAAACTGTTTTTT.

The V call is TRBV6-5, the J call TRBJ1-2; the match to TRBD1 covers 7 bases. Germline trimming cut 3 bases from V and 4 bases from J; bases unmatched to any gene: 5. Germline V lookup: CDR1 MNHEY, CDR2 SVGAGI. CDR3 length: 14 residues. The CDR3 DNA sequence: TGTGCCAGCAGTTATGGGGACAGCATCTATGGCTACACCTTC. Its translation is CASSYGDSIYGYTF.

This clone was counted a few times. The chain is built from TRBV3-1 (or the pseudogene TRBV3-2) and TRBJ2-2; D remains ambiguous. The CDR3 is 14 amino acids. Germline V gene data show CDR1 as LGHDT and CDR2 as YNNKEL (reference sequence). V was clipped by 0 bases and J by 4 bases, with 6 bases between them. CDR3 bases: TGTGCCAGCAGCCAAGATCGGGTCACCGGGGAGCTGTTTTTT. Encoded protein: CASSQDRVTGELFF.

CDR3 sequence reads: CASSRWTGDNSPLHF. In nucleotides, the CDR3 is TGCGCCAGCAGCCGCTGGACAGGGGATAATTCACCCCTCCACTTT. The J gene is TRBJ1-6, the V gene TRBV5-1, with 9 bases matching TRBD1. With 4 bases clipped from V and 5 bases from J, the junction kept 4 bases outside the gene matches. Looked up from germline, CDR1 is SGHRS and CDR2 is YFSETQ. CDR3 length: 15 residues.

The chain has TRBV7-2 and TRBJ2-5, with TRBD1 as a possible D gene (6 bases). Trimming left V 1 base short and J 4 bases short, with 13 bases between. From germline, CDR1 is SGHTA and CDR2 FQGNSA. This CDR3 has 15 residues. The CDR3 here is CASSLESWGPETQYF. The DNA of the CDR3 is TGTGCCAGCAGCTTAGAAAGCTGGGGGCCAGAGACCCAGTACTTC.

This clone was detected only once. The genes are TRBV7-2 and TRBJ1-3; 8 bases fit TRBD1. Germline CDR1 and CDR2: SGHTA and FQGNSA. V dropped 5 bases and J dropped 5; count of bases not matched to a gene: 14. The CDR3 extends over 17 amino acids. This CDR3 is CASSPRTGYGTRNTIYF. The CDR3 nucleotides are TGTGCCAGCAGCCCTCGGACAGGGTACGGTACTAGAAACACCATATATTTT.

The genes are TRBV14 and TRBJ1-1; the D gene is possibly TRBD1 (6 bases). CDR3 size: 13 residues. The germline V gene encodes CDR1 SGHDN and CDR2 FVKESK. The DNA for the CDR3 is TGTGCTAACGAACGGACAGAGAACACTGAAGCTTTCTTT. Translation: CANERTENTEAFF.

This clone was recorded once. The V gene is TRBV7-2, the J gene TRBJ2-5, with D maybe TRBD2 (5 bases). The CDR3 is 16 amino acids. V shed 5 bases and J shed 2 bases, with 18 bases lying between them. CDR1 SGHTA and CDR2 FQGNSA come from the germline V gene. The DNA of the CDR3 is TGTGCCAGCAGCCCCCCGGGGTCACAGATTCAAGAGACCCAGTACTTC. Its protein product is CASSPPGSQIQETQYF.

This clone has just one count. The genes are TRBV18 and TRBJ2-7; TRBD2 is a possible D gene (6 bases). This CDR3 spans 15 amino acids. In germline, CDR1 is KGHSH, CDR2 LQKENI. Trimming cost V 3 bases and J 6 bases, with 18 bases left between them. The CDR3: CASSPAGTLALEQYF. CDR3 DNA sequence: TGTGCCAGCTCACCCGCCGGGACTCTTGCTCTCGAGCAGTACTTC.

This chain joins TRBV29-1 and TRBJ2-5, with 14 bases aligning to TRBD2. This CDR3 comprises 15 residues. Germline V gene sequence: CDR1 SQVTM, CDR2 ANQGSEA. V lost 7 bases and J lost 5; bases outside the gene matches: 9. CDR3 coding DNA: TGCAGCGCCACTGTGACTAGCGGGAGGGGGGAGACCCAGTACTTC. Encoded protein: CSATVTSGRGETQYF.

The chain uses TRBV6-4 and TRBJ2-2, with D maybe TRBD2 (6 bases). The ends were cut back, 7 bases at V and 8 bases at J, with 14 bases in the middle. This CDR3 comprises 13 residues. Germline CDR1 and CDR2: MRHNA and SNTAGT. In DNA, the CDR3 is TGTGCCAGCAAGGCGGGGCCATCGGGGGAGCTGTTTTTT. Encoded protein: CASKAGPSGELFF.

The chain joins TRBV7-3 to TRBJ2-7; 7 bases are a match to TRBD1. CDR1 SGHTA and CDR2 FQGTGA come from the germline V gene. The junction had 9 bases not matched to a gene; V was cut back by 4 bases and J by 0 bases. The CDR3 spans 16 residues. The CDR3 region is CASSSTGRNNSYEQYF. The CDR3 DNA sequence: TGTGCCAGCAGCTCGACAGGGCGAAACAACTCCTACGAGCAGTACTTC.

This chain uses TRBV10-3 with TRBJ2-2; D gene uncertain. The V and J ends lost 3 bases and 5 bases respectively, with 7 bases between them. The V gene's germline CDR1 is ENHRY and CDR2 SYGVKD. This CDR3 is built from 13 residues. This CDR3 reads CAISDYGTGELFF. CDR3 sequence (DNA): TGTGCCATCAGTGACTACGGGACCGGGGAGCTGTTTTTT.

J is TRBJ2-1 and V is TRBV15; 8 nucleotides agree with TRBD2. V shed 1 base and J 5 bases; nucleotides not matched to a gene: 4. Germline CDR1 and CDR2: LNHNV and YYDKDF (reference sequence). The CDR3 extends over 15 amino acids. The CDR3 reads CATSRASGRDNEQFF. The CDR3 DNA reads TGTGCCACCAGCAGAGCTAGCGGGCGAGACAATGAGCAGTTCTTC.

This chain's CDR3 is CAWDLTGAGTDTQYF. CDR3 sequence (DNA): TGTGCCTGGGATTTAACAGGGGCTGGCACAGATACGCAGTATTTT. The V gene is TRBV30, the J gene TRBJ2-3, with 7 bases lining up with TRBD1. V lost 5 bases, J lost 1 base, and 9 bases stayed unmatched. The CDR3 length is 15 residues. Germline V lookup: CDR1 GTSNPN, CDR2 SVGIG (reference sequence).

This chain joins TRBV30 and TRBJ1-4, with D perhaps TRBD1 (5 bases). Trimming removed 5 bases at V and 1 base at J, with 17 bases between. Germline lookup yields CDR1 GTSNPN and CDR2 SVGIG (reference sequence). This CDR3 comprises 16 residues. As DNA, the CDR3 is TGTGCCTGGGCTATGGGGGGTGGCGGAACTAATGAAAAACTGTTTTTT. Protein sequence: CAWAMGGGGTNEKLFF.

The V call is TRBV9, the J call TRBJ2-7; 8 bases align to TRBD2. Germline loops: CDR1 SGDLS, CDR2 YYNGEE. This CDR3 is built from 17 residues. V trimming: 2 bases; J trimming: 5 bases; junction bases outside the gene matches: 15. The CDR3 coding sequence is TGTGCCAGCAGCGTCCATACTAGCGGCACACGTTGGGACGAGCAGTACTTC. Amino acid sequence: CASSVHTSGTRWDEQYF.

This rearrangement joins TRBV19 to TRBJ2-1; 9 nucleotides align to TRBD1. Trimming cost V 6 bases and J 7 bases; bases outside gene matches: 13. Germline V gene sequence: CDR1 LNHDA, CDR2 SQIVND (reference sequence). The CDR3 extends over 16 amino acids. DNA of the CDR3: TGTGCCAGTAGGCCAGTTACAGGGGGCGTATCGAATGAGCAGTTCTTC. Translated, it gives CASRPVTGGVSNEQFF. Together with reference TRBV19 and TRBJ2-1, the CDR3 gives the full variable domain: DGGITQSPKYLFRKEGQNVTLSCEQNLNHDAMYWYRQDPGQGLRLIYYSQIVNDFQKGDIAEGYSVSREKKESFPLTVTSAQKNPTAFYLCASRPVTGGVSNEQFFGPGTRLTVL.

The rearrangement uses TRBV7-2 and TRBJ1-5; D uncertain. Germline-derived CDR1 and CDR2 are SGHTA and FQGNSA. V was pared by 8 bases and J by 3 bases, with 8 bases between. The length of the CDR3 is 12 residues. CDR3 loop: CASGQANQPQHF. CDR3 bases: TGTGCCAGCGGGCAGGCCAATCAGCCCCAGCATTTT.

The gene calls are TRBV2 and TRBJ2-1; 10 bases fit TRBD2. The trim removed 6 bases at V and 6 bases at J, leaving 8 bases unmatched. The germline CDR1 and CDR2 sequences are SNHLY and FYNNEI. The CDR3 runs to 15 residues. DNA of the CDR3: TGTGCCAGCAGGCCTCTAGCGGGAGACGGCAATGAGCAGTTCTTC. Its translation: CASRPLAGDGNEQFF.

The chain joins TRBV24-1 to TRBJ2-4, with D uncertain. Trimming took 2 bases from V and 7 from J, leaving 14 bases between them. Germline V CDR1 and CDR2: KGHDR, SFDVKD. The CDR3 runs to 15 residues. CDR3 amino acids: CATSDSDITDNIQYF. Here the CDR3 DNA reads TGTGCCACCAGTGATTCCGACATAACCGATAACATTCAGTACTTC.

This chain joins TRBV3-1 (or the pseudogene TRBV3-2) and TRBJ1-1; D gene ambiguous. CDR1 and CDR2 (germline): LGHDT, YNNKEL (reference sequence). The CDR3 consists of 16 residues. Trimming removed 1 base at V and 5 bases at J, with 17 bases between. CDR3 bases: TGTGCCAGCAGCCAAGTGGTTTCAGGAACGTGGACTGAAGCTTTCTTT. It encodes CASSQVVSGTWTEAFF.